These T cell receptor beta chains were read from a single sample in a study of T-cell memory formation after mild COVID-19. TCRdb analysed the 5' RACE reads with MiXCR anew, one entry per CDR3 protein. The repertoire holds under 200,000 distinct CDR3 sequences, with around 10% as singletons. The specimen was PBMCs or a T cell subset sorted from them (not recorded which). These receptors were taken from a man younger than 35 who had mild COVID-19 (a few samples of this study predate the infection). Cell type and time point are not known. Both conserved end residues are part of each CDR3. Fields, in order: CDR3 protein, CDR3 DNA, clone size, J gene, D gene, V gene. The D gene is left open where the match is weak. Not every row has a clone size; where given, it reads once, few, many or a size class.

CASSLRGRGAFF | TGTGCCAGCAGCCTCAGGGGCAGGGGAGCTTTCTTT | few | TRBJ1-1 | NA | TRBV3-1
CATSDSGTGIHNEQFF | TGTGCCACCAGTGATTCCGGGACAGGGATTCACAATGAGCAGTTCTTC | few | TRBJ2-1 | TRBD1 | TRBV24-1
CASSQESLVYVPGELFF | TGCGCCAGCAGCCAAGAATCACTAGTGTATGTCCCTGGGGAGCTGTTTTTT | NA | TRBJ2-2 | NA | TRBV4-3
CASSYSQGKAEAFF | TGTGCCAGCAGTTACTCTCAGGGGAAGGCTGAAGCTTTCTTT | NA | TRBJ1-1 | NA | TRBV6-6
CASSYFGGSRAPNEKLFF | TGTGCCAGCAGTTATTTTGGGGGGTCGCGGGCCCCTAATGAAAAACTGTTTTTT | NA | TRBJ1-4 | NA | TRBV12-3/TRBV12-4
CSVAVRGNEQFF | TGCAGTGTGGCAGTCCGAGGCAATGAGCAGTTCTTC | many | TRBJ2-1 | NA | TRBV20-1
CASSPGLATTDTQYF | TGCGCCAGCAGCCCTGGTCTAGCGACCACAGATACGCAGTATTTT | many | TRBJ2-3 | NA | TRBV4-1
CASSQGRRSTNEKLFF | TGCGCCAGCAGCCAAGGGCGACGATCAACTAATGAAAAACTGTTTTTT | NA | TRBJ1-4 | NA | TRBV4-3
CASSVSWGFPSGANVLTF | TGTGCCAGCAGCGTCAGCTGGGGATTCCCTTCTGGGGCCAACGTCCTGACTTTC | NA | TRBJ2-6 | NA | TRBV7-6
CASKTVGQDYNEQFF | TGTGCCAGTAAAACGGTGGGACAGGACTACAATGAGCAGTTCTTC | few | TRBJ2-1 | TRBD1 | TRBV19
CASSYPAGGHYNEQFF | TGTGCCAGCAGTTACCCCGCAGGGGGGCATTACAATGAGCAGTTCTTC | few | TRBJ2-1 | NA | TRBV6-2/TRBV6-3
CASSYDSNSPLHF | TGTGCCAGCAGTTACGACAGTAATTCACCCCTCCACTTT | NA | TRBJ1-6 | NA | TRBV6-2/TRBV6-3
CASSSGLAPYEQYF | TGCGCCAGCAGCTCGGGACTAGCTCCCTACGAGCAGTACTTC | once | TRBJ2-7 | TRBD2 | TRBV5-1
CASSLSGTGPRSGNTIYF | TGTGCCAGCAGTTTATCGGGTACAGGGCCCCGCTCTGGAAACACCATATATTTT | many | TRBJ1-3 | NA | TRBV27
CASSYVRVREAFF | TGTGCCAGCAGTTACGTCCGGGTAAGGGAAGCTTTCTTT | NA | TRBJ1-1 | NA | TRBV6-5
CSASAGAGANVLTF | TGCAGTGCTTCTGCGGGCGCTGGGGCCAACGTCCTGACTTTC | few | TRBJ2-6 | NA | TRBV20-1
CSAIQGHTGELFF | TGCAGTGCTATACAGGGGCACACCGGGGAGCTGTTTTTT | few | TRBJ2-2 | TRBD1 | TRBV20-1
CASSWDRADTQYF | TGTGCCAGCAGCTGGGACAGAGCAGATACGCAGTATTTT | few | TRBJ2-3 | TRBD1 | TRBV5-5
CASSTYSGQSLGGYTF | TGTGCCAGCAGCACTTACTCAGGCCAGAGTTTAGGTGGCTACACCTTC | few | TRBJ1-2 | NA | TRBV7-9
CASSSIPTSGGAGDTQYF | TGTGCCAGCAGCTCCATCCCGACTAGCGGGGGGGCAGGAGATACGCAGTATTTT | NA | TRBJ2-3 | TRBD2 | TRBV11-2
CSVEEGARTEAFF | TGCAGCGTTGAGGAGGGGGCGCGGACTGAAGCTTTCTTT | NA | TRBJ1-1 | TRBD1 | TRBV29-1
CASSQGGLAGGPAQYF | TGTGCCAGCAGCCAAGGCGGGCTAGCGGGGGGGCCCGCGCAGTATTTT | few | TRBJ2-3 | TRBD2 | TRBV4-2
CASSFGGTSGVRETQYF | TGTGCCAGCAGCTTCGGAGGGACTAGCGGGGTTCGAGAGACCCAGTACTTC | few | TRBJ2-5 | TRBD2 | TRBV7-2
CASSLMREETQYF | TGTGCCAGCAGCTTAATGCGGGAAGAGACCCAGTACTTC | few | TRBJ2-5 | NA | TRBV7-3
CASSLAYYEQYF | TGTGCCAGCAGCTTAGCGTATTACGAGCAGTACTTC | few | TRBJ2-7 | NA | TRBV7-2
CASRPRWLHTGELFF | TGTGCCAGCAGACCCAGGTGGCTACACACCGGGGAGCTGTTTTTT | few | TRBJ2-2 | NA | TRBV7-9
CASSRAGELFF | TGTGCCAGCAGCAGGGCCGGGGAGCTGTTTTTT | many | TRBJ2-2 | NA | TRBV12-3/TRBV12-4
CASSYPRSGKSYNEQFF | TGTGCCAGCAGTTACCCAAGGTCAGGGAAGAGCTACAATGAGCAGTTCTTC | many | TRBJ2-1 | NA | TRBV6-6
CASSPNRGQGEQYF | TGTGCCAGCAGCCCCAACAGGGGTCAGGGAGAGCAGTACTTC | NA | TRBJ2-7 | TRBD1 | TRBV11-1
CSARPRESYNSPLHF | TGCAGTGCTAGGCCCAGGGAATCCTATAATTCACCCCTCCACTTT | NA | TRBJ1-6 | NA | TRBV20-1
CAIAGGVGDTQYF | TGTGCCATCGCCGGGGGGGTTGGAGATACGCAGTATTTT | many | TRBJ2-3 | TRBD2 | TRBV10-3
CASSGQINSDTQYF | TGTGCCAGCAGTGGACAGATAAATTCAGATACGCAGTATTTT | many | TRBJ2-3 | NA | TRBV6-4
CASSVPPEANVLTF | TGTGCCAGCAGCGTACCCCCCGAGGCCAACGTCCTGACTTTC | few | TRBJ2-6 | NA | TRBV9
CASSNSGIATDTQYF | TGCGCCAGCAGCAATAGCGGGATCGCGACAGATACGCAGTATTTT | NA | TRBJ2-3 | TRBD2 | TRBV5-1
CASSPTVAGGYTF | TGCGCCAGCAGCCCGACCGTTGCTGGTGGCTACACCTTC | many | TRBJ1-2 | NA | TRBV4-3
CASRPGSSGSPLHF | TGTGCCAGCAGGCCGGGGTCTTCGGGGTCACCCCTCCACTTT | NA | TRBJ1-6 | NA | TRBV6-1
CASSERDLIGQPQHF | TGTGCCAGCAGTGAACGGGATCTGATCGGTCAGCCCCAGCATTTT | once | TRBJ1-5 | NA | TRBV2
CASSESDPSTDTQYF | TGTGCCAGCAGTGAATCGGACCCAAGCACAGATACGCAGTATTTT | NA | TRBJ2-3 | NA | TRBV2
CASSQDPLPFSTDTQYF | TGCGCCAGCAGCCAAGACCCTCTACCCTTCAGCACAGATACGCAGTATTTT | NA | TRBJ2-3 | NA | TRBV4-3
CASSLSLFRGEQFF | TGTGCCAGCAGCTTAAGCTTGTTTCGGGGTGAGCAGTTCTTC | many | TRBJ2-1 | NA | TRBV11-3
CSVNTGYQETQYF | TGCAGCGTTAACACAGGGTACCAAGAGACCCAGTACTTC | once | TRBJ2-5 | NA | TRBV29-1
CASSTGRLLAGGLGEQFF | TGTGCCAGCAGCACGGGCCGCCTCCTAGCGGGGGGGCTCGGTGAGCAGTTCTTC | few | TRBJ2-1 | TRBD2 | TRBV7-9
CSALKPPDQETQYF | TGCAGTGCTCTGAAGCCGCCCGATCAAGAGACCCAGTACTTC | many | TRBJ2-5 | NA | TRBV20-1
CASSLRSGGAYEQYF | TGCGCCAGCAGCTTGCGATCAGGGGGCGCTTACGAGCAGTACTTC | many | TRBJ2-7 | TRBD1 | TRBV5-1
CASSPLQGHQPQHF | TGTGCCAGCAGCCCATTACAGGGACATCAGCCCCAGCATTTT | few | TRBJ1-5 | NA | TRBV7-9
CASSLQGEYTEAFF | TGTGCCAGCAGCTTACAGGGGGAGTACACTGAAGCTTTCTTT | few | TRBJ1-1 | TRBD1 | TRBV11-2
CASRNREGQPQHF | TGTGCCAGCAGGAACAGGGAGGGTCAGCCCCAGCATTTT | NA | TRBJ1-5 | NA | TRBV28
CASRQLGDSETQYF | TGTGCCAGCAGGCAGCTGGGGGACAGCGAGACCCAGTACTTC | NA | TRBJ2-5 | TRBD1 | TRBV11-2
CSALQGSGFSHSNQPQHF | TGCAGTGCCCTTCAGGGGAGCGGGTTTAGCCATAGCAATCAGCCCCAGCATTTT | few | TRBJ1-5 | NA | TRBV20-1
CASSTSGLITDTQYF | TGTGCCAGCAGCACCTCGGGGTTGATCACAGATACGCAGTATTTT | few | TRBJ2-3 | NA | TRBV5-4
CSVDRGRGETQYF | TGCAGCGTTGACAGGGGGCGGGGAGAGACCCAGTACTTC | NA | TRBJ2-5 | TRBD1 | TRBV29-1
CASSPSGGRRNEQFF | TGTGCCAGCAGTCCCAGCGGGGGGAGACGCAATGAGCAGTTCTTC | NA | TRBJ2-1 | TRBD2 | TRBV6-5
CASSPNRQGTGELFF | TGCGCCAGCAGCCCCAATCGTCAGGGAACCGGGGAGCTGTTTTTT | many | TRBJ2-2 | NA | TRBV5-1
CASSYSRGASSNF | TGTGCCAGCAGTTACTCGAGGGGGGCTAGCTCGAACTTC | few | TRBJ2-5 | NA | TRBV6-5
CASSFQGVTEAFF | TGTGCCAGCAGCTTTCAGGGCGTCACTGAAGCTTTCTTT | few | TRBJ1-1 | NA | TRBV5-6